The subject of this entry is one TCR beta chain. The sample originates from a study of blood T cell repertoires in COVID-19. Study-wide background: From T cells, B-cell-depleted T cells, or PBMCs came the material, which was cDNA or gDNA.

In the authors' methods: Reference gene primer amplification in the assay estimated nucleated cell counts. Clones were read by immunoSEQ multiplex PCR, and TCRdb kept only the in-frame ones, dropping some. The V and J calls and the clone size are those of that table, but D and trimming were determined from the DNA. The profile covers about 110,000 clones, with about 78% appearing a single time and approximately 4.2% taken by the ten largest. The CDR3 sequence is 11 residues long. Sequencing was carried out using peripheral blood. The chain is built from TRBV21-1 and TRBJ2-7; no check of the table's D call, TRBD2, against the DNA was made. TRBV21-1 is a listed pseudogene. This TCR was sampled from a human donor in a cohort sampled during active or convalescent COVID-19. The DNA for the CDR3 is TGTGCCAGCAGCTGGCGGGGCGAGCAGTACTTC. The encoded protein is CASSWRGEQYF.